This T cell receptor (beta chain) was recorded in a study of OX40 agonist ivuxolimab in advanced cancers. Study at large: An anti-OX40 (CD134) antibody with agonistic activity, ivuxolimab, was administered to patients.

The CDR3 contains 14 residues. CDR1 is LNHNV, CDR2 YYDKDF, per germline (reference sequence). V gave up 0 bases and J gave up 4 bases, with 7 bases separating them. Of note for this clone: The antigen remains unidentified. The same CDR3 can be traced to other DNA sequences in this sample.

Clones were read by immunoSEQ multiplex PCR, and TCRdb kept only the in-frame ones, dropping some. The table shows some 57,000 clones, with about 89% occurring only once. Excluded were patients having autoimmune disease history or systemic immunosuppression. Study-wide results and caveats: Expanded clones were, on average, more numerous in CD8+ T cells than in CD4+. Low clonal expansion, among the lowest seen, marked partial responders at 0.1-3.0 mg/kg.

The source was CD4+ or CD8+ T cells sorted from blood, collected in a trial of the OX40 agonist ivuxolimab. The chain uses TRBV15 and TRBJ1-3; D ambiguous. This TCR was sampled from an adult with an advanced solid tumor such as melanoma, head and neck, liver or kidney cancer. The CDR3 DNA reads TGTGCCACCAGCAGAGATCTAGGGGGAAACACCATATATTTT. Amino acid sequence: CATSRDLGGNTIYF.